Listed below are T cell receptor beta chains from one sample, sequenced in a study of blood T cell repertoires in COVID-19. Some clones are missing from TCRdb's copy, which holds only in-frame ones; the method was immunoSEQ multiplex PCR. This table has more than 85,000 clones, approximately 88% appearing once. Sequencing was carried out using peripheral blood. These receptors all stem from a woman aged 55-70 years with acute or convalescent COVID-19. Each CDR3 is given without its conserved first and last residue. Each record gives: clone size, D gene, V gene, CDR3 protein. D genes are given only for firm matches. Size tells how often a clone was seen (once, few, many) or the class of an expanded clone, and some rows leave it out.

clone_size: -
d_call: -
v_call: TRBV28
cdr3_aa: ASSLFTGYPSDSPLH

clone_size: -
d_call: -
v_call: TRBV28
cdr3_aa: ASSYRAGYT

clone_size: -
d_call: TRBD1
v_call: TRBV10-3
cdr3_aa: AIRPRDRGLSYEQY

clone_size: -
d_call: -
v_call: TRBV29-1
cdr3_aa: SVGSRFYGYT

clone_size: few
d_call: -
v_call: TRBV3-1/TRBV3-2
cdr3_aa: ASSQDRGAWVTEAF

clone_size: -
d_call: -
v_call: TRBV5-1
cdr3_aa: ASSTTLNSPLH

clone_size: -
d_call: -
v_call: TRBV9
cdr3_aa: ASSVATGSYNEQF

clone_size: once
d_call: -
v_call: TRBV9
cdr3_aa: ASSSRSRGEGRYEQF

clone_size: -
d_call: TRBD1
v_call: TRBV5-1
cdr3_aa: ASRPQGALTEAF

clone_size: -
d_call: TRBD1
v_call: TRBV4-2
cdr3_aa: ASTMTGNEKLF

clone_size: once
d_call: -
v_call: TRBV3-1/TRBV3-2
cdr3_aa: ASSPLTSNNSPLH

clone_size: many
d_call: -
v_call: TRBV7-2
cdr3_aa: ASSLAARSYEQY

clone_size: -
d_call: -
v_call: TRBV19
cdr3_aa: ASSTSFRGGANVLT

clone_size: -
d_call: -
v_call: TRBV5-8
cdr3_aa: ASSRTGTANYGYT

clone_size: -
d_call: TRBD1
v_call: TRBV3-1/TRBV3-2
cdr3_aa: ASRSDRDTEAF

clone_size: -
d_call: TRBD1
v_call: TRBV18
cdr3_aa: ASSPSIAGGGEAF

clone_size: -
d_call: TRBD1
v_call: TRBV9
cdr3_aa: ASSDGQGRGYT

clone_size: -
d_call: TRBD1
v_call: TRBV7-8
cdr3_aa: ASSERDRGRNQPQH

clone_size: -
d_call: TRBD1
v_call: TRBV19
cdr3_aa: ASSRDRAYEQY

clone_size: -
d_call: -
v_call: TRBV9
cdr3_aa: ASSVAQGQSTGELF

clone_size: -
d_call: TRBD1
v_call: TRBV6-6
cdr3_aa: ASSYSRQGLGNTIY

clone_size: -
d_call: -
v_call: TRBV5-4
cdr3_aa: ASRAVTSGYT

clone_size: -
d_call: -
v_call: TRBV6-5
cdr3_aa: ASSYGFGFPNQPQH

clone_size: -
d_call: -
v_call: TRBV27
cdr3_aa: ASSLAGLGKGQQF

clone_size: -
d_call: -
v_call: TRBV4-3
cdr3_aa: ASSQGVSRGYGYT